The 18 T cell receptor beta chains listed next were all sequenced from one sample in a study of cytomegalovirus exposure and HLA in healthy donors. Some clones are missing from TCRdb's copy, which holds only in-frame ones; the method was immunoSEQ multiplex PCR. The sample lists some 170,000 clones, approximately 96% seen once, with around 0.9% in the top ten. Source material: PBMCs. The source is a woman under 30 in good health and CMV-seronegative.

V and J are TRBV7-2 and TRBJ1-1, with TRBD1 as a possible D gene (5 bases). Trimming took 2 bases from V and 1 from J, leaving 11 bases between them. The CDR3 sequence is 15 residues long. Germline V lookup: CDR1 SGHTA, CDR2 FQGNSA. The DNA for the CDR3 is TGTGCCAGCAGCTTATCCCCAGGGCCGAACACTGAAGCTTTCTTT. As protein: CASSLSPGPNTEAFF.

The rearrangement joins TRBV29-1 to TRBJ2-3; D uncertain. Germline V gene data show CDR1 as SQVTM and CDR2 as ANQGSEA. This CDR3 spans 12 amino acids. The V gene lost 4 bases and the J gene lost 0 bases, with 5 bases spanning the gap. CDR3 bases: TGCAGCGTTGTTTTAAGCACAGATACGCAGTATTTT. Protein product: CSVVLSTDTQYF.

CDR3 loop: CASSPSRGYNEQFF. The DNA of the CDR3 is TGTGCCAGCAGCCCCTCGCGGGGGTACAATGAGCAGTTCTTC. The chain links TRBV7-6 to TRBJ2-1; TRBD2 matches at 7 bases. The CDR3 consists of 14 residues. The germline V gene encodes CDR1 SGHVS and CDR2 FNYEAQ. After removal of 5 bases from V and 4 bases from J, the junction contained 5 bases not matched to a gene.

CDR3 nucleotide sequence: TGCGCCAGCAGCCAAGTAGGCGGGACGGTCGCAGATACGCAGTATTTT. Amino acids: CASSQVGGTVADTQYF. V is TRBV4-1 and J is TRBJ2-3; D may be TRBD2 (6 bases). Trimming stripped 1 base from V and 4 bases from J, with 15 bases between. The germline V gene has CDR1 MGHRA and CDR2 YSYEKL. The CDR3 runs 16 residues.

This chain connects TRBV7-8 to TRBJ1-5; 7 bases line up with TRBD1. V lost 2 bases to trimming and J lost 5 bases; unmatched junction nucleotides: 3. CDR3 length: 14 amino acids. Germline V lookup: CDR1 SGHVS, CDR2 FQNEAQ. The chain's CDR3 is CASSLIGGDQPQHF. Written as DNA, the CDR3 is TGTGCCAGCAGCTTAATAGGGGGCGATCAGCCCCAGCATTTT.

The V call is TRBV6-5, the J call TRBJ2-7; TRBD1 matches at 7 bases. Trimming took 6 bases from V and 5 from J; bases not matched to a gene: 10. CDR1 MNHEY and CDR2 SVGAGI come from the germline V gene. The CDR3 loop spans 14 amino acids. The CDR3 nucleotides read TGTGCCAGCAGCCCCGACAGGGCGAGTGACGAGCAGTACTTC. It codes for CASSPDRASDEQYF.

Only one count was recorded for this clone. This sequence joins TRBV15 and TRBJ2-2; 8 nucleotides align to TRBD2. V lost 1 base to trimming and J lost 3 bases; unmatched junction nucleotides: 10. The CDR3 is 18 residues long. Germline-derived CDR1 and CDR2 are LNHNV and YYDKDF (reference sequence). CDR3 sequence reads: CATSRGDGGAMYTGELFF. The CDR3 DNA reads TGTGCCACCAGCAGAGGCGACGGGGGGGCCATGTACACCGGGGAGCTGTTTTTT.

V is TRBV7-6 and J is TRBJ1-6; no reliable D call. The germline V gene encodes CDR1 SGHVS and CDR2 FNYEAQ. The CDR3 consists of 14 residues. Deletions cut 5 bases from V and 5 bases from J, with 10 bases between. CDR3 sequence reads: CASSRTRDNSPLHF. Here the CDR3 DNA reads TGTGCCAGCAGCCGTACACGGGATAATTCACCCCTCCACTTT.

This chain uses TRBV7-2 with TRBJ1-2, with D perhaps TRBD1 (6 bases). Trimming removed 3 bases from V and 4 bases from J, with 9 bases in between. Germline V lookup: CDR1 SGHTA, CDR2 FQGNSA. The CDR3 has 13 residues. The CDR3 sequence is CASSFVRGYGYTF. CDR3 in DNA: TGTGCCAGCAGCTTCGTCAGGGGCTATGGCTACACCTTC.

V is TRBV9 and J is TRBJ2-5, with 10 bases lining up with TRBD2. The CDR3 is 18 residues long. J was trimmed by 4 bases and V by 0 bases; bases with no gene match: 12. Germline CDR1 and CDR2: SGDLS and YYNGEE. In nucleotides, the CDR3 is TGTGCCAGCAGCGTAGAGGCGAGCGGGGGGGCCGGGCGAGAGACCCAGTACTTC. Its protein is CASSVEASGGAGRETQYF.

This chain uses TRBV4-3 with TRBJ2-2, with 7 nucleotides matching TRBD1. Germline CDR1 is LGHNA and CDR2 is YSLEER. The CDR3 consists of 17 residues. Unmatched junction bases numbered 8, after V lost 4 bases and J lost 0 bases. The CDR3 is CASSPQDRAANTGELFF. CDR3 coding DNA: TGCGCCAGCAGCCCTCAAGACAGGGCCGCGAACACCGGGGAGCTGTTTTTT.

The chain uses TRBV15 and TRBJ1-2; TRBD1 might be the D (6 bases). In germline, CDR1 is LNHNV, CDR2 YYDKDF (reference sequence). Trimming removed 0 bases at V and 8 bases at J, with 10 bases between. This CDR3 is 13 amino acids long. The chain's CDR3 is CATSRDRGWGYTF. The CDR3 DNA reads TGTGCCACCAGCAGAGATAGGGGGTGGGGCTACACCTTC.

The chain employs TRBV2 and TRBJ2-6, with D possibly matching TRBD1 (5 bases). The CDR3 is made up of 18 amino acids. The germline V gene has CDR1 SNHLY and CDR2 FYNNEI. The V end lost 1 base, the J end lost 0 bases, and 13 bases lay between the germline ends. The chain's CDR3 is CASSEDWGRFSGANVLTF. The DNA of the CDR3 is TGTGCCAGCAGTGAAGATTGGGGCAGGTTCTCTGGGGCCAACGTCCTGACTTTC.

V gene TRBV7-9 combines with J gene TRBJ1-1; 8 nucleotides agree with TRBD1. The J segment lost 4 bases and the V segment lost 1 base, leaving 2 bases of the junction unmatched. Germline CDR1 is SEHNR and CDR2 is FQNEAQ (reference sequence). The CDR3 has 14 residues. The CDR3 DNA follows: TGTGCCAGCAGCTTAGAAACAGGGGGCACTGAAGCTTTCTTT. Its translation: CASSLETGGTEAFF.

The rearrangement joins TRBV7-3 to TRBJ2-5; 7 nucleotides match TRBD1. CDR1 is SGHTA, CDR2 FQGTGA, per germline. Unmatched junction bases numbered 5, after V lost 5 bases and J lost 5 bases. This CDR3 has 13 amino acids. CDR3 region: CASSPQDRETQYF. For the CDR3, the DNA is TGTGCCAGCAGCCCCCAGGACAGGGAGACCCAGTACTTC.

This chain uses TRBV6-5 with TRBJ1-2; D might be TRBD1 (6 bases). This CDR3 is built from 13 residues. V lost 2 bases to trimming and J lost 6 bases, with 10 bases between them. Germline-derived CDR1 and CDR2 are MNHEY and SVGAGI. The CDR3 coding sequence is TGTGCCAGCAGTTACCTGGGGGCGAATGGCTACACCTTC. Its protein product is CASSYLGANGYTF.

The chain uses TRBV5-8 and TRBJ1-6; D not resolved. Germline values: CDR1 SGHTS, CDR2 YDEGEE. With 4 bases removed from V and 9 bases from J, the gap between germline ends came to 11 bases. CDR3 length: 13 amino acids. Here the CDR3 reads CASSQYPRSPLHF. CDR3 bases: TGTGCCAGCAGCCAATACCCGCGTTCACCCCTCCACTTT.

The chain links TRBV16 to TRBJ1-2, with unresolved D. This CDR3 spans 12 amino acids. Germline V gene lookup returns CDR1 KGHSY and CDR2 FQNENV. The ends were cut back, 0 bases at V and 4 bases at J, with 3 bases in the middle. CDR3 nucleotide sequence: TGTGCCAGCAGCCAATCCGGCTATGGCTACACCTTC. It encodes CASSQSGYGYTF.